The entry that follows covers one T cell receptor beta chain sequence. This entry is derived from a study of cytomegalovirus exposure and HLA in healthy donors. At the level of the study: Earlier results showed 90 million to 130 million unique TCR beta sequences derived from some 190 million T cells.

V lost 1 base to trimming and J lost 7 bases, with 8 bases between them. CDR3 length equals 12 residues. Germline loops: CDR1 SGHTA, CDR2 FQGNSA. The PCR contained 60 Vbeta and 13 Jbeta primers. Using immunoSEQ multiplex PCR, the repertoire was profiled, and TCRdb retains in-frame clones only, with some absent. The sample consists of roughly 120,000 clones, 70% to 90% of them appearing once. This sequence originates from a man in his forties in good health and CMV-seronegative. The sample taken for sequencing was PBMCs. J is TRBJ2-7 and V is TRBV7-2; D might be TRBD2 (5 bases). DNA of the CDR3: TGTGCCAGCAGCTTAGGAACGGGAGAGCAGTACTTC. Protein sequence: CASSLGTGEQYF.